This T cell receptor beta chain was documented in a study of T cell responses to AZD1222 COVID-19 vaccine. The study's findings and limits: Unmutated variant regions reportedly attract nearly half of all spike-specific TCRs. The study identified only five or six AZD1222 recipients as seropositive at baseline.

A word on this clone: The target antigen is unknown.

The CDR3 loop spans 15 amino acids. Germline assignment: CDR1 MGHDK and CDR2 SYGVNS. The ends lost 7 bases at V and 4 bases at J; junction bases unmatched: 9. Clones were sequenced by immunoSEQ multiplex PCR, and TCRdb holds only the in-frame ones, with some missing. The sample has under 150,000 clones; about nine tenths are singletons. The TCR comes from an adult in good health. The chain couples TRBV25-1 to TRBJ2-2; 7 nucleotides match TRBD2. The sample consisted of peripheral blood, taken on day 0 of AZD1222 vaccination. The CDR3 coding sequence is TGTGCCAGCACCGAGTGGGCTAGCGGCACCGGGGAGCTGTTTTTT. It is translated as CASTEWASGTGELFF.